This paragraph reports one TCR beta chain. Its target is unknown. The entirety of the isolated RNA underwent reverse transcription, so expressed TCRB transcripts were sequenced. Method: immunoSEQ multiplex PCR; TCRdb's copy keeps in-frame clones and lacks some. The sample carries about 110,000 clones, around 40% recorded once. These data are taken from a study of beta chain features in type 1 diabetes. Study-wide results and caveats: Possible PCR preference for shorter templates applied equally to patients and controls. Because the template was cDNA, high-expressing cells might be over-represented.

J was trimmed by 5 bases and V by 2 bases; bases with no gene match: 10. Germline CDR1 reads SGHNT; CDR2 reads YYREEE (reference sequence). The CDR3 totals 15 residues. The chain combines TRBV5-4 with TRBJ2-7; 7 nucleotides match TRBD2. Sequencing was carried out using stem cell memory CD4+ T cells from blood. This TCR was sampled from a young woman in good health. CDR3 coding DNA: TGTGCCAGCAGCTTAAAAGCGGGATATGGTAACGAGCAGTACTTC. It translates to CASSLKAGYGNEQYF.